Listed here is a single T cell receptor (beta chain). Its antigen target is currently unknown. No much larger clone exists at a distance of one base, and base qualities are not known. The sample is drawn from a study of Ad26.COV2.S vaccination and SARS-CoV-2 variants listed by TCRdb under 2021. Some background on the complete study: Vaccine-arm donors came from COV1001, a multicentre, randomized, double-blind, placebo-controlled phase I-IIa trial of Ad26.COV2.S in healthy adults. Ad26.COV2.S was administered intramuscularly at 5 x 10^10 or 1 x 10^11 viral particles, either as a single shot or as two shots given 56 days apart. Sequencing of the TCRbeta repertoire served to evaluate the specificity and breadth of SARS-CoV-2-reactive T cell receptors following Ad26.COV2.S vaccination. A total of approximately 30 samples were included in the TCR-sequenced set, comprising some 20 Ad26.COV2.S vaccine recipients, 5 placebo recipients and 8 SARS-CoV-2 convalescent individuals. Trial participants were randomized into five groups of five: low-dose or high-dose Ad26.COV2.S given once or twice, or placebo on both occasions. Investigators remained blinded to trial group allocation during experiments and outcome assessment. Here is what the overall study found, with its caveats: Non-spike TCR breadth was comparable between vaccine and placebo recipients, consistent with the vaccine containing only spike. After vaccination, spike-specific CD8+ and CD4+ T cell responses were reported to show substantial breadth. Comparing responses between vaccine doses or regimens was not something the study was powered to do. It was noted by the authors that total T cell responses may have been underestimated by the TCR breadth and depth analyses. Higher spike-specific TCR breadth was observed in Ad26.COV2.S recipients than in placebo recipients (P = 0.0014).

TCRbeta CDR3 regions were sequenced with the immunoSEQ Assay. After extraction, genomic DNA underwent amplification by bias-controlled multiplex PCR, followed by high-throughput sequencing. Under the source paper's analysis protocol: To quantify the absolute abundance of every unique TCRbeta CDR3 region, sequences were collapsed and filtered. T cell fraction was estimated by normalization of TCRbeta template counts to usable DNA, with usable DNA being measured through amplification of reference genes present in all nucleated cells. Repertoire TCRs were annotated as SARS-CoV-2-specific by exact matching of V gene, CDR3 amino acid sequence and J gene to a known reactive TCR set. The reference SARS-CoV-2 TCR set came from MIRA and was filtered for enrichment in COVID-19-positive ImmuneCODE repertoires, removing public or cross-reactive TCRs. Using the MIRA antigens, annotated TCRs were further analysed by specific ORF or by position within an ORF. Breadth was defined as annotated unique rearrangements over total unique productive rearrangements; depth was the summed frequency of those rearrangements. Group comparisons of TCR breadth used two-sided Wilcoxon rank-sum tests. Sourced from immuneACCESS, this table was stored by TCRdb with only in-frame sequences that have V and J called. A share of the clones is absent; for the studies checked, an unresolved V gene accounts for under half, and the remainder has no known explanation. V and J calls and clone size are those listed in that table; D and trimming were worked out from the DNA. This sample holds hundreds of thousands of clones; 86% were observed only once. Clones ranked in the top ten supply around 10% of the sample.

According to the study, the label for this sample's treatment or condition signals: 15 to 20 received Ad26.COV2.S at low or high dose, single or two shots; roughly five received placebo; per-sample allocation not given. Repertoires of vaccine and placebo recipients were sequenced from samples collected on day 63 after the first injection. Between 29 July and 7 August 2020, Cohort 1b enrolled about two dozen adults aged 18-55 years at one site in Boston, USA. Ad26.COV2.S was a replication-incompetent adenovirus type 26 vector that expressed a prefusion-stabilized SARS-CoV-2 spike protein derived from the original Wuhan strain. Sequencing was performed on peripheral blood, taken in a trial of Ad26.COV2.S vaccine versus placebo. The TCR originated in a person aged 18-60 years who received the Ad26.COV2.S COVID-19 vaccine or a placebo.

The nucleotides are TGCGCCAGCAGGACCCCGGGGCCAGATACGCAGTATTTT. Its protein product is CASRTPGPDTQYF. The sequence links TRBV5-1 to TRBJ2-3, with the D call perhaps TRBD1 or TRBD2, as 5 bases match in each case. The CDR3 holds 13 amino acids from the cysteine to the phenylalanine. Solely the CDR3 DNA is kept, with 39 bases framed from the first base. CDR1 and CDR2 are drawn from the germline V gene: SGHRS, YFSETQ. V drops 5 bases and J drops 4 bases, leaving 11 bases in between.